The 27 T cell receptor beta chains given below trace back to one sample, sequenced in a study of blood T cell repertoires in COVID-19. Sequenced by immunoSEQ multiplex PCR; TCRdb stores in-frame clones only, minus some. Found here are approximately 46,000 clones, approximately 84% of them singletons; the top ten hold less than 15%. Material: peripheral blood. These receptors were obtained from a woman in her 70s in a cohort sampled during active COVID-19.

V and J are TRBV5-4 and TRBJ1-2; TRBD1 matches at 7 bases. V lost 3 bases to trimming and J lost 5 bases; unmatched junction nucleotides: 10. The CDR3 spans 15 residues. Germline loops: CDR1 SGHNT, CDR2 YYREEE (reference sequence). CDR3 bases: TGTGCCAGCAGCTCGATGACAGGGCAGGCATATGGCTACACCTTC. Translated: CASSSMTGQAYGYTF.

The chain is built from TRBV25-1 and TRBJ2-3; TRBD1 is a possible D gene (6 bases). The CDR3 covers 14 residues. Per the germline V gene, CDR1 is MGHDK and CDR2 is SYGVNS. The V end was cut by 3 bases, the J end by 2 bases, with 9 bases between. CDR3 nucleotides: TGTGCCAGCAGTGACAGGGGCATCACAGATACGCAGTATTTT. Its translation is CASSDRGITDTQYF.

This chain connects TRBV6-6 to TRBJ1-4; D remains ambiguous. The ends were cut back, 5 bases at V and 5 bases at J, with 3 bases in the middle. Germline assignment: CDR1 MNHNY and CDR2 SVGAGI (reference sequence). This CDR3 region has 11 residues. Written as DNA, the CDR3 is TGTGCCAGCAGTATAAATGAAAAACTGTTTTTT. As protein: CASSINEKLFF.

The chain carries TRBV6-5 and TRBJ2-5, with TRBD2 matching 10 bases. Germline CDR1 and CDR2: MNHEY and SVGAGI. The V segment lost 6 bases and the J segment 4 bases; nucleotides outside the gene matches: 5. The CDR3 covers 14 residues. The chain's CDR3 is CASRGLAAPETQYF. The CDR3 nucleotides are TGTGCCAGCAGAGGACTAGCGGCGCCAGAGACCCAGTACTTC.

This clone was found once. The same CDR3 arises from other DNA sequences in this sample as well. CDR3 residues: CATSRDRGQGRETQYF. CDR3 sequence (DNA): TGTGCCACCAGCAGAGATCGTGGACAGGGCCGAGAGACCCAGTACTTC. The chain is built from TRBV15 and TRBJ2-5, with TRBD1 identical over 8 bases. Per germline, CDR1 LNHNV and CDR2 YYDKDF (reference sequence). CDR3 length: 16 residues. The V segment lost 0 bases and the J segment 4 bases; nucleotides outside the gene matches: 7.

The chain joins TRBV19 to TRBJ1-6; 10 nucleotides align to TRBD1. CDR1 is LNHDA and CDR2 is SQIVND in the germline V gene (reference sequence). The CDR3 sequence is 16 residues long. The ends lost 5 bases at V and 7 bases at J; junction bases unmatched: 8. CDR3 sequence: CASSLDPGQGNSPLHF. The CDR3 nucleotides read TGTGCCAGTAGTCTGGATCCGGGACAGGGGAATTCACCCCTCCACTTT.

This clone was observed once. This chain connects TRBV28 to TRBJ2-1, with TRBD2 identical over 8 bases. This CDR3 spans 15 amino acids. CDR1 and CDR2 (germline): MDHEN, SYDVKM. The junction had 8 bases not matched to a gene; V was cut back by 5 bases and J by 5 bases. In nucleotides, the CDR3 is TGTGCCAGCAGTAAGCCCGGGAGGGCCGACAATGAGCAGTTCTTC. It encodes CASSKPGRADNEQFF.

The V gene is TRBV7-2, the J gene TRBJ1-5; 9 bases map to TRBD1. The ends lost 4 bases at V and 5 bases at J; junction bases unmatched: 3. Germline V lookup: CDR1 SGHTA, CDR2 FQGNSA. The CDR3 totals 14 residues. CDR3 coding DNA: TGTGCCAGCAGCTGGGACAGGGACTATCAGCCCCAGCATTTT. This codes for CASSWDRDYQPQHF.

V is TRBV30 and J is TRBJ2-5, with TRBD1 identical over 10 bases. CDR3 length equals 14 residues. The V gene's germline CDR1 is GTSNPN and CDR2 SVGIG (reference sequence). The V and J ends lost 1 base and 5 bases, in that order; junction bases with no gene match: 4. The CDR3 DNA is TGTGCCTGGAGTGCGACAGGGGGCGTGGAGACCCAGTACTTC. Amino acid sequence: CAWSATGGVETQYF.

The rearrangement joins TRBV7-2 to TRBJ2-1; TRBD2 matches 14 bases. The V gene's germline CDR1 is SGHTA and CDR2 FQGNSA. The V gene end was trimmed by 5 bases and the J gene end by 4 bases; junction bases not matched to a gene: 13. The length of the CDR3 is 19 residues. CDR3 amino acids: CASSALRLAGGRLYNEQFF. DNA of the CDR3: TGTGCCAGCAGCGCCCTTAGACTAGCGGGAGGGCGGCTTTACAATGAGCAGTTCTTC.

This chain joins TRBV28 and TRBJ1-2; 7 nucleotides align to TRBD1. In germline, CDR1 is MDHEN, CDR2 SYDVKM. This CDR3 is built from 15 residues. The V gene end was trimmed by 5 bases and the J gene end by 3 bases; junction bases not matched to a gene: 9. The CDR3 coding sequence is TGTGCCAGCAGTCTCCAACAGGGGTCGGACTATGGCTACACCTTC. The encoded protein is CASSLQQGSDYGYTF.

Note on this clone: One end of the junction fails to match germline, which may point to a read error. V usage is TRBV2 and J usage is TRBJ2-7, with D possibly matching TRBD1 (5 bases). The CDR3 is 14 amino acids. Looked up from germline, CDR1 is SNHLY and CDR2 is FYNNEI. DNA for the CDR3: TGTGCCAGCAGGGAAGACAGTAGTCCCTACGAGCAGTACTTC. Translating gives CASREDSSPYEQYF.

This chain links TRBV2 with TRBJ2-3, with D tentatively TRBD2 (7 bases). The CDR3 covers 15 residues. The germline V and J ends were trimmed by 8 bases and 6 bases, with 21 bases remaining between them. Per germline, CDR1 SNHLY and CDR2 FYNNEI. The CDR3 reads CASAIGGGPRDTQYF. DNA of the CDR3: TGTGCCAGCGCCATTGGGGGGGGCCCGAGGGATACGCAGTATTTT.

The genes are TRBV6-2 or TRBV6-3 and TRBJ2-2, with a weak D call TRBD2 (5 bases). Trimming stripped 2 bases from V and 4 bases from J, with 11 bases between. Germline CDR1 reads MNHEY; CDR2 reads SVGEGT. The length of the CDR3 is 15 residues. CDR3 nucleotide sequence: TGTGCCAGCAGTTACGGTGGGGAGCCCACCGGGGAGCTGTTTTTT. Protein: CASSYGGEPTGELFF.

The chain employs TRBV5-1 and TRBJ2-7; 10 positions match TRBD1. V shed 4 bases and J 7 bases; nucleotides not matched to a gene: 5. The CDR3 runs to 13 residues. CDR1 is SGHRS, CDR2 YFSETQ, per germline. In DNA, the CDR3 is TGCGCCAGCAGCAGGGACAGGGGTTGGGAGCAGTACTTC. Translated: CASSRDRGWEQYF.

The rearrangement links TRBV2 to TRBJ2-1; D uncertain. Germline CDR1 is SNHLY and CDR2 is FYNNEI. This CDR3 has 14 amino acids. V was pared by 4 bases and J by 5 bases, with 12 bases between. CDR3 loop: CASSVVVSDNEQFF. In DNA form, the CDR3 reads TGTGCCAGCAGTGTGGTAGTGAGCGACAATGAGCAGTTCTTC.

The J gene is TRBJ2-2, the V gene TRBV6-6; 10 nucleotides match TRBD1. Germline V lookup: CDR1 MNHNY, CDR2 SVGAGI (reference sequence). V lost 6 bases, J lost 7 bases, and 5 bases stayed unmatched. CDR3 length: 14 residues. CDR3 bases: TGTGCCAGCAGCCAGACAGGGGGCGGCGGGGAGCTGTTTTTT. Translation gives CASSQTGGGGELFF.

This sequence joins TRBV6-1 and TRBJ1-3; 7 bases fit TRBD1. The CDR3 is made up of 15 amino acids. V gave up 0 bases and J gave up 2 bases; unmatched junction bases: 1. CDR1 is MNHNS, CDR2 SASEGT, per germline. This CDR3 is CASSEAGTAGNTIYF. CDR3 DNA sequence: TGTGCCAGCAGTGAAGCAGGGACAGCTGGAAACACCATATATTTT.

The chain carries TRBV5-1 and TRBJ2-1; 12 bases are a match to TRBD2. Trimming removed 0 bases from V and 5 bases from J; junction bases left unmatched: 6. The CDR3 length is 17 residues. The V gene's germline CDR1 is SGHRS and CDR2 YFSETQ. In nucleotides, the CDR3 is TGCGCCAGCAGCTTGGAGCTAGCGGGAGGGGGACACAATGAGCAGTTCTTC. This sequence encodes CASSLELAGGGHNEQFF.

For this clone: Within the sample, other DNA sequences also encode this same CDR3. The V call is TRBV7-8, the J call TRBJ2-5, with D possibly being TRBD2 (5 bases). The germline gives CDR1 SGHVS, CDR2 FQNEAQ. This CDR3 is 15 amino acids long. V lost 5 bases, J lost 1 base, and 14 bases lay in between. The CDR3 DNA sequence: TGTGCCAGCAGCCCGTGGGCTCGGGGCCAAGAGACCCAGTACTTC. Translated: CASSPWARGQETQYF.

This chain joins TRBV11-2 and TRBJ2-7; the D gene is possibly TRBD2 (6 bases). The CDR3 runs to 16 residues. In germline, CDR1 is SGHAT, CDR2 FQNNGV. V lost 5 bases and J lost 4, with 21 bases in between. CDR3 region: CASSGGTHGPLYEQYF. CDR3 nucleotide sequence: TGTGCCAGCAGCGGCGGGACCCACGGTCCCCTATACGAGCAGTACTTC.

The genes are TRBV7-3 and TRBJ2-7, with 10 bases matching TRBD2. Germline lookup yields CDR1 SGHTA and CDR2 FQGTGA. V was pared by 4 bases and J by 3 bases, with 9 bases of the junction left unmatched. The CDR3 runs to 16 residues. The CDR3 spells CASSSEGTSDYYEQYF. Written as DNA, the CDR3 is TGTGCCAGCAGCTCCGAGGGGACTAGCGACTACTACGAGCAGTACTTC.

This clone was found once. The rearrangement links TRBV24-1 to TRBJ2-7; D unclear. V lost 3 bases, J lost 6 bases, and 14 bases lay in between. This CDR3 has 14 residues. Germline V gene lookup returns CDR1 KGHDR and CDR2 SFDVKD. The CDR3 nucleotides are TGTGCCACCAGTGATCCACAGAAGCTCCCCGAGCAGTACTTC. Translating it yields CATSDPQKLPEQYF.

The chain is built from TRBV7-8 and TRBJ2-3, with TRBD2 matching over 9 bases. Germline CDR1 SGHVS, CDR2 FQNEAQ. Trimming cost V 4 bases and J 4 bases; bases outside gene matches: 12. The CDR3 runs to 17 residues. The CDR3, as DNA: TGTGCCAGCAGCTCACTCCAAACCGGGACTAGCCCAGATACGCAGTATTTT. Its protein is CASSSLQTGTSPDTQYF.

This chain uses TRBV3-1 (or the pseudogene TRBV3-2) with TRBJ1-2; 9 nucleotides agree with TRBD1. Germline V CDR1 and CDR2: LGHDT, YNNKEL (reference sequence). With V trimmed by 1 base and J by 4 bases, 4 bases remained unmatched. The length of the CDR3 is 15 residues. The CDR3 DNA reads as TGTGCCAGCAGCCAAGTCGGGACAGGGCCCTATGGCTACACCTTC. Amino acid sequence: CASSQVGTGPYGYTF.

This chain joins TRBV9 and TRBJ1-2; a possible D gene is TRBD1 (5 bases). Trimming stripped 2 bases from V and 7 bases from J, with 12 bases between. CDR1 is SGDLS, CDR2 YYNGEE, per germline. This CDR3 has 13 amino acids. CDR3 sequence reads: CASSVPGVGGYTF. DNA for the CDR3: TGTGCCAGCAGCGTTCCGGGGGTAGGTGGCTACACCTTC.

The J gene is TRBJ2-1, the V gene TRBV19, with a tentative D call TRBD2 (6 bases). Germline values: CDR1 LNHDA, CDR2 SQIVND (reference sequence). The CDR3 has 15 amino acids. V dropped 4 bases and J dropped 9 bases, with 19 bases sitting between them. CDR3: CASSTGDAPGFEQFF. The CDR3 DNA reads TGTGCCAGTAGTACGGGGGACGCTCCGGGCTTTGAGCAGTTCTTC.